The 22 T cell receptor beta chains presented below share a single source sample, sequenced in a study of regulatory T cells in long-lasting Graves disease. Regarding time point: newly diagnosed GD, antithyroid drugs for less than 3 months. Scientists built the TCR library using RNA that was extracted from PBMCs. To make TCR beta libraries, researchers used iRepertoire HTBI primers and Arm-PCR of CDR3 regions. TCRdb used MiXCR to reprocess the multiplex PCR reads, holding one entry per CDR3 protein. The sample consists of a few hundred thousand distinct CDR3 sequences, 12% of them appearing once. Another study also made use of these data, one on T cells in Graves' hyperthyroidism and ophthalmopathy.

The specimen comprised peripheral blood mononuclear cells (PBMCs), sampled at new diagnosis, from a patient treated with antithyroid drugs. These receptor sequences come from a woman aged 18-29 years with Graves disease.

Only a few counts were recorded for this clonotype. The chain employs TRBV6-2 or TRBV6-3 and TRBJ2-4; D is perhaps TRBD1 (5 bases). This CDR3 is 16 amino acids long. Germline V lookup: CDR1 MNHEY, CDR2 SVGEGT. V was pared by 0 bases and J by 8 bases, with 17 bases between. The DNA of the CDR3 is TGTGCCAGCAGTTACTCGATGGAAGGGGCACGCCACATTCAGTACTTC. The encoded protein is CASSYSMEGARHIQYF.

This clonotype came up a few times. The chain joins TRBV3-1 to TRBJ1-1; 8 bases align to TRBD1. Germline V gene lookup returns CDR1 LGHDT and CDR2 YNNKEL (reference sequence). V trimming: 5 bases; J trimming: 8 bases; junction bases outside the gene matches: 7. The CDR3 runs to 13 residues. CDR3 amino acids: CASSYQGAYEAFF. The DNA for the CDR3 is TGTGCCAGCAGCTACCAGGGGGCTTACGAAGCTTTCTTT.

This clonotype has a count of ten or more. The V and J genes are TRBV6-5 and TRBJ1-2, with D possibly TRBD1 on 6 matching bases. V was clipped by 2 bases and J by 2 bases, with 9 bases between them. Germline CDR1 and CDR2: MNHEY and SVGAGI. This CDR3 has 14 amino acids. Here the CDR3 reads CASSYNQGNYGYTF. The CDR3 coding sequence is TGTGCCAGCAGTTACAATCAGGGGAACTATGGCTACACCTTC.

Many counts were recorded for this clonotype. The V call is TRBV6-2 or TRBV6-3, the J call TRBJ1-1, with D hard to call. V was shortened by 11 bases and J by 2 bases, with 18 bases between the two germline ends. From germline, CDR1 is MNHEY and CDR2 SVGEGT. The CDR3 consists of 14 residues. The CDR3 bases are TGTGCCGCTAGGACCGAGTCCTTAAACACTGAAGCTTTCTTT. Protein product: CAARTESLNTEAFF.

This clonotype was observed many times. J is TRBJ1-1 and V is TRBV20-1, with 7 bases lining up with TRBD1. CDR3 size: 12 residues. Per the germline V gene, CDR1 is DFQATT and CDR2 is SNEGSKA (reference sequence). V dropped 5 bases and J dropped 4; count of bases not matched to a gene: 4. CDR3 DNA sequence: TGCAGTGCTTACAGGGGCGCCACTGAAGCTTTCTTT. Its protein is CSAYRGATEAFF.

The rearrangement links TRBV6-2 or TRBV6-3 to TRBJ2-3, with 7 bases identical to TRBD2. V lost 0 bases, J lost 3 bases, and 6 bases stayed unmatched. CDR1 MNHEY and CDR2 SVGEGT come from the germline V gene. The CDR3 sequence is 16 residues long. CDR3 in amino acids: CASSYSGGEGTDTQYF. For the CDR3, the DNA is TGTGCCAGCAGTTACTCGGGCGGGGAGGGTACAGATACGCAGTATTTT.

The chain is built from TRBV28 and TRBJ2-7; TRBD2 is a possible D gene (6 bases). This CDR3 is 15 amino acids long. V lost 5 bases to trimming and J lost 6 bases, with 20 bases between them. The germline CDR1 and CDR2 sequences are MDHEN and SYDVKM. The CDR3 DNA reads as TGTGCCAGCAGTCCTCCGAACAGGTGGGGAGGCGAGCAGTACTTC. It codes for CASSPPNRWGGEQYF.

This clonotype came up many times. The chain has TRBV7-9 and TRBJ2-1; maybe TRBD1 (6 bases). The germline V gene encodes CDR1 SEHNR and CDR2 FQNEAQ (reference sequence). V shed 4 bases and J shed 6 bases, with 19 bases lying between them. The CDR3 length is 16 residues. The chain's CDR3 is CASSSRSGTYGNEQFF. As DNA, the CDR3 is TGTGCCAGCAGCTCTCGGTCCGGGACATATGGCAATGAGCAGTTCTTC. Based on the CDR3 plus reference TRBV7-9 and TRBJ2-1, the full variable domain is DTGVSQNPRHKITKRGQNVTFRCDPISEHNRLYWYRQTLGQGPEFLTYFQNEAQLEKSRLLSDRFSAERPKGSFSTLEIQRTEQGDSAMYLCASSSRSGTYGNEQFFGPGTRLTVL.

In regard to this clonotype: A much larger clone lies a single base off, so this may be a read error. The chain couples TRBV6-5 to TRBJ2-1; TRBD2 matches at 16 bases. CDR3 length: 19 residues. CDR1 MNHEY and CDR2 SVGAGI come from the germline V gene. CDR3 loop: CASSYSGLAGGNSYNKQFF. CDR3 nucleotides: TGTGCCAGCAGTTACTCGGGACTAGCGGGGGGGAACTCCTACAATAAGCAGTTCTTC.

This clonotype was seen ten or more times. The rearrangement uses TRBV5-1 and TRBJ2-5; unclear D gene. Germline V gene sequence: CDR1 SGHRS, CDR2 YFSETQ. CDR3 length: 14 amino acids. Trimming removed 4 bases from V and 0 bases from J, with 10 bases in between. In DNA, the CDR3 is TGCGCCAGCAGCAGGTCCGCGGACCAAGAGACCCAGTACTTC. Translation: CASSRSADQETQYF.

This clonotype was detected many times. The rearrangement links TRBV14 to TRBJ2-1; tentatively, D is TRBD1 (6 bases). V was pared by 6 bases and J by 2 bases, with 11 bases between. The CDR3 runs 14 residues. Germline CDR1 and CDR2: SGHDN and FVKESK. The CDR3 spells CASSGEGAYNEQFF. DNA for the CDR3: TGTGCCAGCAGTGGTGAGGGGGCCTACAATGAGCAGTTCTTC.

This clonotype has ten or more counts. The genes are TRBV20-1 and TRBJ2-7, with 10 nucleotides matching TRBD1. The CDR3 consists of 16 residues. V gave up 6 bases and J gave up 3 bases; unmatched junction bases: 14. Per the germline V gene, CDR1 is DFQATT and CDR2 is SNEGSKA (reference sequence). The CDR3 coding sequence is TGCAGTGCCCCCCCGTTCGGGGACAGGGGATGCTACGAGCAGTACGTC. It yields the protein CSAPPFGDRGCYEQYV.

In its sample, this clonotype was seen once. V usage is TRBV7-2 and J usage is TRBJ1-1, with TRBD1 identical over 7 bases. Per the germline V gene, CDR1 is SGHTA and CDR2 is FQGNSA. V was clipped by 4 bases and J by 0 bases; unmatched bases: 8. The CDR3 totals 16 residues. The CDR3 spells CASSWAGQAMNTEAFF. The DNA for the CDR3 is TGTGCCAGCAGCTGGGCTGGACAGGCCATGAACACTGAAGCTTTCTTT.

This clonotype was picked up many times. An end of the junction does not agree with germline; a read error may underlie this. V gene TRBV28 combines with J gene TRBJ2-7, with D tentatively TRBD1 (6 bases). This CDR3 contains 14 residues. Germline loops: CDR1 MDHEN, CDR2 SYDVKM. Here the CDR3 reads CAGSTPTGYYEQYF. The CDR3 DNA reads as TGTGCCGGCAGCACCCCAACAGGGTACTACGAGCAGTACTTC.

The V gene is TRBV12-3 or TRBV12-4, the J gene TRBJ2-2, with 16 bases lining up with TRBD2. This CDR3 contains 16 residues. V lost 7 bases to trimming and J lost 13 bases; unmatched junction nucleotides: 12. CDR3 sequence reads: CASTMGLAGGPVRLFF. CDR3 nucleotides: TGTGCCAGCACCATGGGACTAGCGGGAGGGCCCGTTCGGCTGTTTTTT.

The CDR3 coding sequence is TGTGCCAGCAGCTTTAGGAGGACAGGGGCTTACAATGAGCAGTTCTTC. Protein product: CASSFRRTGAYNEQFF. The genes are TRBV5-8 and TRBJ2-1, with TRBD1 matching 9 bases. This CDR3 is 16 amino acids long. Looked up from germline, CDR1 is SGHTS and CDR2 is YDEGEE. V gave up 2 bases and J gave up 4 bases; unmatched junction bases: 7.

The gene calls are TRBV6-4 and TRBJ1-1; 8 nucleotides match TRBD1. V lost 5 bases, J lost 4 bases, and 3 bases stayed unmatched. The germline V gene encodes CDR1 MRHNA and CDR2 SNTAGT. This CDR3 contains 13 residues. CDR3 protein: CASSRTGRTEAFF. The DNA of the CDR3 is TGTGCCAGCAGTCGGACAGGGCGCACTGAAGCTTTCTTT.

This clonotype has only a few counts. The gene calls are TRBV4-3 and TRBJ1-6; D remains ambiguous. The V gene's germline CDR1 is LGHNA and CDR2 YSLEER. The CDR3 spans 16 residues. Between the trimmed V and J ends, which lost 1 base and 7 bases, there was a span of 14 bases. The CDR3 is CASSQASRGSNSPLHF. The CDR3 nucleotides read TGCGCCAGCAGCCAAGCGTCACGGGGTTCAAATTCACCCCTCCACTTT.

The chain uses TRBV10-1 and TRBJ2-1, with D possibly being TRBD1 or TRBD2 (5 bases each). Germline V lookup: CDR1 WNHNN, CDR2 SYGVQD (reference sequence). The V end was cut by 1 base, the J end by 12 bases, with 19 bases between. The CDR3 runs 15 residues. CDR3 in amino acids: CASSEWGRFGVRQFF. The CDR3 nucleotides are TGCGCCAGCAGTGAGTGGGGCAGGTTCGGGGTACGGCAGTTCTTC.

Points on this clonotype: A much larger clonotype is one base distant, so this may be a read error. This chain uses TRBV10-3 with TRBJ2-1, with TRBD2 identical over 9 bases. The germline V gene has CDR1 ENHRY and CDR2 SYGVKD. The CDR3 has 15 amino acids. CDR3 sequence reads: CAISGAGGPYNEQSF. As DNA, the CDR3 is TGTGCCATCAGTGGAGCGGGGGGCCCCTACAATGAGCAGTCCTTC.

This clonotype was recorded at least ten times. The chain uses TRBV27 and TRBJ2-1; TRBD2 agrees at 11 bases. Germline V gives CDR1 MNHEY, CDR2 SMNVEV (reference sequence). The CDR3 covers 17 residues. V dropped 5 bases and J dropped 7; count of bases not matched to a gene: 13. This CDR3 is CASSRPPLAGGKNEQFF. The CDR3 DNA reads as TGTGCCAGCAGTAGACCCCCTCTAGCGGGGGGCAAGAATGAGCAGTTCTTC.

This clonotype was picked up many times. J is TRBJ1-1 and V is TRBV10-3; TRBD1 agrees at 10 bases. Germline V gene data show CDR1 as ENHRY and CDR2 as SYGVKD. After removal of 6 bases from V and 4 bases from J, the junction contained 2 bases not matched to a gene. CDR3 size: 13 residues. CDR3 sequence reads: CAIRGQGPTEAFF. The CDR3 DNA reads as TGTGCCATCAGGGGACAGGGGCCCACTGAAGCTTTCTTT.